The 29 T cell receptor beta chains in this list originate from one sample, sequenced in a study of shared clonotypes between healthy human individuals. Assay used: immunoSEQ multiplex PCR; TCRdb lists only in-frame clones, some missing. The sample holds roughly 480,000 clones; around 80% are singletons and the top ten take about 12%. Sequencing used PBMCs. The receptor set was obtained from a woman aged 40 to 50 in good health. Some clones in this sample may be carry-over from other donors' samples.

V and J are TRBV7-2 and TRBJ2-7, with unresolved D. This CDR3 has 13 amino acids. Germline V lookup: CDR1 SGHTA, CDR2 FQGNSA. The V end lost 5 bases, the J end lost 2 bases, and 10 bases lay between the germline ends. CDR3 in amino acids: CASSPRTAYEQYF. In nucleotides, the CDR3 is TGTGCCAGCAGCCCCCGGACGGCCTACGAGCAGTACTTC.

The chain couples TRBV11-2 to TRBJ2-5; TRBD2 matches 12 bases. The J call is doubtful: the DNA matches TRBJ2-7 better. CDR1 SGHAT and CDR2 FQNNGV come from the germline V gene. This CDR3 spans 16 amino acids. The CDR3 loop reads CASSSRLAGVSYEQYF. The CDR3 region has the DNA TGTGCCAGCAGCTCGCGACTAGCGGGAGTCTCCTACGAGCAGTACTTC.

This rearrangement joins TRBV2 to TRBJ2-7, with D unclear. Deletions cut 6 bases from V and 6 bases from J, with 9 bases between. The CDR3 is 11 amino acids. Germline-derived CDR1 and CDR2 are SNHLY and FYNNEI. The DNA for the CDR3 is TGTGCCAGCAGGGACGACGGCGAGCAGTACTTC. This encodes CASRDDGEQYF.

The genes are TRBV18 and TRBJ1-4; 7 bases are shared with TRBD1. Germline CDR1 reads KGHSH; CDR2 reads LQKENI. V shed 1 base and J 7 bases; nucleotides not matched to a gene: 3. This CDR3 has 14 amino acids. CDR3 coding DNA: TGTGCCAGCTCACCACGACAGGGTGGTGAAAAACTGTTTTTT. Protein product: CASSPRQGGEKLFF.

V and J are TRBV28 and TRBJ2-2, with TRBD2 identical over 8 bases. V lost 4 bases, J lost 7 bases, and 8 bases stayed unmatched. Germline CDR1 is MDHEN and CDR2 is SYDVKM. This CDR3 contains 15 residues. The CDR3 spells CASSSGVAGFGELFF. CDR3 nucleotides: TGTGCCAGCAGTTCCGGAGTAGCGGGATTCGGGGAGCTGTTTTTT. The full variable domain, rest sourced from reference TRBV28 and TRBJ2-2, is DVKVTQSSRYLVKRTGEKVFLECVQDMDHENMFWYRQDPGLGLRLIYFSYDVKMKEKGDIPEGYSVSREKKERFSLILESASTNQTSMYLCASSSGVAGFGELFFGEGSRLTVL.

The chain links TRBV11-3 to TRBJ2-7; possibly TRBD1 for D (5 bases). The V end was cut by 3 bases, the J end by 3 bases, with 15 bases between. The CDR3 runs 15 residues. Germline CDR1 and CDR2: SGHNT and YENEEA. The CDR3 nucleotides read TGTGCCAGCAGCTTGGGGCAGGGTGACGGCTACGAGCAGTACTTC. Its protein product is CASSLGQGDGYEQYF.

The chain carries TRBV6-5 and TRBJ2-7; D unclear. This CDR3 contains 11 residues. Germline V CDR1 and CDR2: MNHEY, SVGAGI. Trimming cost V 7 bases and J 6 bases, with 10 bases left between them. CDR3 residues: CASTMGGEQYF. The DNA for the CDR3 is TGTGCCAGCACGATGGGCGGCGAGCAGTACTTC.

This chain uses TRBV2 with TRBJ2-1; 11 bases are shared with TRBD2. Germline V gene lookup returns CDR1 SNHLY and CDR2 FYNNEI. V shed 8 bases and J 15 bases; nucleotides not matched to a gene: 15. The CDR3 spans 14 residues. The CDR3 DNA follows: TGTGCCAGCGTCTGGGACTATAGCGGGAGGGCCCCGTTCTTC. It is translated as CASVWDYSGRAPFF.

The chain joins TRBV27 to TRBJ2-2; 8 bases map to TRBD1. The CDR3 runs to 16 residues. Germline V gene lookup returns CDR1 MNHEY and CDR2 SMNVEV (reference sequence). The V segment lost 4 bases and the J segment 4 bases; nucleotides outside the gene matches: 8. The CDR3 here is CASSSKTGVSTGELFF. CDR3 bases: TGTGCCAGCAGTTCTAAGACAGGGGTTTCCACCGGGGAGCTGTTTTTT.

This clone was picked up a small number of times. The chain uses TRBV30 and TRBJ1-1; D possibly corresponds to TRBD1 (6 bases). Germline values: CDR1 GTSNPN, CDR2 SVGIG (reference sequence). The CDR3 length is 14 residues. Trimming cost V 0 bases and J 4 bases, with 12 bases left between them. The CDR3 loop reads CAWSVRGGRTEAFF. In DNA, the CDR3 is TGTGCCTGGAGTGTTCGGGGGGGCCGCACTGAAGCTTTCTTT.

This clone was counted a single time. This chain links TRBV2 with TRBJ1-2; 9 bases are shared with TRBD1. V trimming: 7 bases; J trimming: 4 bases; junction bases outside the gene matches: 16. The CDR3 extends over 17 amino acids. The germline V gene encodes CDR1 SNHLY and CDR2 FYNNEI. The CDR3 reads CASTQEGQGFSGYGYTF. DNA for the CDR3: TGTGCCAGCACCCAGGAGGGACAGGGTTTTTCTGGCTATGGCTACACCTTC.

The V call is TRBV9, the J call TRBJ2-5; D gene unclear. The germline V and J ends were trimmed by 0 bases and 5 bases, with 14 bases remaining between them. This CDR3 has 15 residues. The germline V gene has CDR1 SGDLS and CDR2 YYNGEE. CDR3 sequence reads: CASSVGANHRETQYF. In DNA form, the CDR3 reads TGTGCCAGCAGCGTAGGGGCAAACCACCGGGAGACCCAGTACTTC.

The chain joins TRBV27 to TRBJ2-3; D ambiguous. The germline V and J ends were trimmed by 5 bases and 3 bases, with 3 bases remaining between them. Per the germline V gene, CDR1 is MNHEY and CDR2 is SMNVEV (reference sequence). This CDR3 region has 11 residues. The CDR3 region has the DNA TGTGCCAGCAGTCCGACAGATACGCAGTATTTT. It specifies CASSPTDTQYF.

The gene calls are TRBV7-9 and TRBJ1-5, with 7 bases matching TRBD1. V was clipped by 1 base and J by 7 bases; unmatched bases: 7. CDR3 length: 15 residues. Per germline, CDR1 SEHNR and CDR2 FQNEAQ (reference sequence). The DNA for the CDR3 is TGTGCCAGCAGCTTAGAGGGGACAGCGGTGCAGCCCCAGCATTTT. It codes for CASSLEGTAVQPQHF.

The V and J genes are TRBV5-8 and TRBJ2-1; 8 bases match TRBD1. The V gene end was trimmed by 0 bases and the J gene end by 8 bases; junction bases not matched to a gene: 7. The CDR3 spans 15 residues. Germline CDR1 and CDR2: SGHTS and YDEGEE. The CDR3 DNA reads TGTGCCAGCAGCTTGGGGACAGGGCCTAGCGATGAGCAGTTCTTC. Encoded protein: CASSLGTGPSDEQFF.

The chain's CDR3 is CASSQELAGETQYF. CDR3 sequence (DNA): TGTGCCAGCAGCCAAGAACTAGCAGGGGAGACCCAGTACTTC. The chain joins TRBV4-2 to TRBJ2-5; a possible D gene is TRBD2 (6 bases). The CDR3 totals 14 residues. Deletions cut 0 bases from V and 5 bases from J, with 10 bases between. Germline CDR1 reads LGHNA; CDR2 reads YNFKEQ.

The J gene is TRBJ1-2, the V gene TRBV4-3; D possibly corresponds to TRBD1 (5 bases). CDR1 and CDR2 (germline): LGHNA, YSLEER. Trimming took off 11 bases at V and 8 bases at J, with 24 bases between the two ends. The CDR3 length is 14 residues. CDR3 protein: CAPLPRTGGGGYTF. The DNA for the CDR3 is TGCGCCCCACTCCCCCGGACCGGCGGGGGAGGCTACACCTTC.

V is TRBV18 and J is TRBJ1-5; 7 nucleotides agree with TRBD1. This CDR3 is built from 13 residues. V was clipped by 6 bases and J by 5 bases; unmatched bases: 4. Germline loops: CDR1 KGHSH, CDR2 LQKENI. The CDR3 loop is CASSDRAYQPQHF. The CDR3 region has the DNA TGTGCCAGCTCTGACAGGGCTTATCAGCCCCAGCATTTT. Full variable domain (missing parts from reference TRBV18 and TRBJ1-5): NAGVMQNPRHLVRRRGQEARLRCSPMKGHSHVYWYRQLPEEGLKFMVYLQKENIIDESGMPKERFSAEFPKEGPSILRIQQVVRGDSAAYFCASSDRAYQPQHFGDGTRLSIL.

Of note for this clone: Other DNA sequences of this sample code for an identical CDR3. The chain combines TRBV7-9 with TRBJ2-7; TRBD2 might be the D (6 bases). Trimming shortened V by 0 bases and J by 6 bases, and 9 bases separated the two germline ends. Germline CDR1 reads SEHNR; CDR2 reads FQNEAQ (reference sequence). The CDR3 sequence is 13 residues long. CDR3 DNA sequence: TGTGCCAGCAGCTTAGCGCCGGGGGTCGAGCAGTACTTC. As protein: CASSLAPGVEQYF. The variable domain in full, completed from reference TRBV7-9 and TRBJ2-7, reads DTGVSQNPRHKITKRGQNVTFRCDPISEHNRLYWYRQTLGQGPEFLTYFQNEAQLEKSRLLSDRFSAERPKGSFSTLEIQRTEQGDSAMYLCASSLAPGVEQYFGPGTRLTVT.

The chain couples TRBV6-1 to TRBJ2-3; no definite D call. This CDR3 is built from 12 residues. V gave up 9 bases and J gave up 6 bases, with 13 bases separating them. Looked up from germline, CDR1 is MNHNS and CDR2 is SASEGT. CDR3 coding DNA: TGTGCCAGTACGCCGCAACGGGATACGCAGTATTTT. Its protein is CASTPQRDTQYF.

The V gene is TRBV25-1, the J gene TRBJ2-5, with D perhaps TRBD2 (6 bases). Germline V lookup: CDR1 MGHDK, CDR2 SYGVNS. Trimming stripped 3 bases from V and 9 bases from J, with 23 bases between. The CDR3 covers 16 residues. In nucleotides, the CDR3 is TGTGCCAGCAGTGACCTGGGACTGTCGGGGTGGGAGGCCCAGTACTTC. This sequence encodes CASSDLGLSGWEAQYF.

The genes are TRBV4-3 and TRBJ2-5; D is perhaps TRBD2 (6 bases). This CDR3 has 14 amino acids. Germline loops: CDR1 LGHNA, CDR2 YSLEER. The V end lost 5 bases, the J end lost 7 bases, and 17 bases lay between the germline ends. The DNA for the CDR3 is TGCGCCAGCAGCTCCGGACTTGCAGCGGGGACCCAGTACTTC. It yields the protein CASSSGLAAGTQYF.

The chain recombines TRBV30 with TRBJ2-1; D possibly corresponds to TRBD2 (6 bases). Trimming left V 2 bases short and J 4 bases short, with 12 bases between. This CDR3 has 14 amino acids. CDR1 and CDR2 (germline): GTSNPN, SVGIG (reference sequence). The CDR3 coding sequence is TGTGCCTGGAGTATCCAGCGGGTTTACAATGAGCAGTTCTTC. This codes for CAWSIQRVYNEQFF.

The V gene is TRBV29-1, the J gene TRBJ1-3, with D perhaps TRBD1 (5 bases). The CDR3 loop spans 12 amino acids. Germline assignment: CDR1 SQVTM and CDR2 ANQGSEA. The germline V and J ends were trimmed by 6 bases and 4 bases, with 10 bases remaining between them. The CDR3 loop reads CSVLTEGNTIYF. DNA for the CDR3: TGCAGCGTACTGACAGAGGGAAACACCATATATTTT.

The CDR3 sequence: CASSPGAHRTDTQYF. The CDR3 DNA is TGTGCCAGCTCCCCAGGGGCTCACCGCACAGATACGCAGTATTTT. V gene TRBV27 combines with J gene TRBJ2-3; possibly TRBD1 for D (6 bases). Trimming took 8 bases from V and 1 from J, leaving 16 bases between them. The germline V gene has CDR1 MNHEY and CDR2 SMNVEV (reference sequence). There are 15 residues in the CDR3.

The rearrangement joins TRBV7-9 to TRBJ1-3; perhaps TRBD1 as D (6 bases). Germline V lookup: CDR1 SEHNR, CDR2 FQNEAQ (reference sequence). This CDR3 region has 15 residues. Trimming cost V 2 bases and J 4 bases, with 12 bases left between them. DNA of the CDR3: TGTGCCAGCAGCTTATCAGGGACATTCGGAAACACCATATATTTT. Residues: CASSLSGTFGNTIYF.

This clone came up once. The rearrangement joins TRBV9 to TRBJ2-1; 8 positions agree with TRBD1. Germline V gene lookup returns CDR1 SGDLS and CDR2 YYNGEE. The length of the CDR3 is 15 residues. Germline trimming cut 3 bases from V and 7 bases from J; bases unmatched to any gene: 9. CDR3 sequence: CASSARGLSLNEQFF. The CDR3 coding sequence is TGTGCCAGCAGCGCCAGGGGGCTGAGCCTTAATGAGCAGTTCTTC. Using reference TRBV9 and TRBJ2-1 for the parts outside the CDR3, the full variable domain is DSGVTQTPKHLITATGQRVTLRCSPRSGDLSVYWYQQSLDQGLQFLIQYYNGEERAKGNILERFSAQQFPDLHSELNLSSLELGDSALYFCASSARGLSLNEQFFGPGTRLTVL.

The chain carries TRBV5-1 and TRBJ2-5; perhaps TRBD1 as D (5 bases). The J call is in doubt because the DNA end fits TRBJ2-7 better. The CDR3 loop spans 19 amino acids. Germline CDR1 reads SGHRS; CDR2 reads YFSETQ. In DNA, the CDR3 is TGCGCCAGCAGCTTGGACAGGTCTGGAGCTCGGATCAAGGGGTCCGAGCAGTACTTC. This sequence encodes CASSLDRSGARIKGSEQYF.

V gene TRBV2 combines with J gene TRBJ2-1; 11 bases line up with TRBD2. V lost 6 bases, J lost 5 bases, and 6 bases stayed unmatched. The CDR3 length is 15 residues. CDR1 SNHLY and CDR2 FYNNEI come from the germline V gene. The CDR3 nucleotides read TGTGCCAGCAGGATAGCGGGAGGGCCTCACAATGAGCAGTTCTTC. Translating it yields CASRIAGGPHNEQFF.